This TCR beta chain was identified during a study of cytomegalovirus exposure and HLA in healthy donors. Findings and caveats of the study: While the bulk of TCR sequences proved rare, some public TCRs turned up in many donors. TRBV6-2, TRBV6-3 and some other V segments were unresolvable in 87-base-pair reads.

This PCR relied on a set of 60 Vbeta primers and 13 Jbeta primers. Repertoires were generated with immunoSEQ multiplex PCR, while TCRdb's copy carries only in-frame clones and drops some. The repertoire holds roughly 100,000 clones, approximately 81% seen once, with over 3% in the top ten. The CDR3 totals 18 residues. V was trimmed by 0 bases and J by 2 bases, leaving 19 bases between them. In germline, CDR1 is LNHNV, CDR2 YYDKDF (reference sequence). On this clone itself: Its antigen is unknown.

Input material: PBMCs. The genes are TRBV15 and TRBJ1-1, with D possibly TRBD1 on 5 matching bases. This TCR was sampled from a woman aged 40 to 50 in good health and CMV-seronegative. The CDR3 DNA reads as TGTGCCACCAGCAGAGATAGGGGTCGCGGGGGACCAAACACTGAAGCTTTCTTT. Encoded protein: CATSRDRGRGGPNTEAFF. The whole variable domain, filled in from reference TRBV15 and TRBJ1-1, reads DAMVIQNPRYQVTQFGKPVTLSCSQTLNHNVMYWYQQKSSQAPKLLFHYYDKDFNNEADTPDNFQSRRPNTSFCFLDIRSPGLGDTAMYLCATSRDRGRGGPNTEAFFGQGTRLTVV.